The source of this T cell receptor (beta chain) is a study of cytomegalovirus exposure and HLA in healthy donors. Germline-derived CDR1 and CDR2 are SNHLY and FYNNEI. The CDR3 sequence is 13 residues long. Trimming removed 4 bases from V and 3 bases from J, with 6 bases in between. It was with 60 Vbeta and 13 Jbeta primers that the PCR ran. Clones were sequenced by immunoSEQ multiplex PCR, and TCRdb holds only the in-frame ones, with some missing. This repertoire shows 90,000 to 120,000 clones, about 84% found once; its top ten account for approximately 2.4%. Worth noting for this clone: What it binds is unknown.

Findings and limits, study-wide: Exclusion as indistinguishable affected some V segments, including TRBV6-2 and TRBV6-3.

What was sequenced was PBMCs. The rearrangement joins TRBV2 to TRBJ1-4; D is undetermined. The sequence was obtained from a young man in good health and CMV-seronegative. The CDR3 nucleotides are TGTGCCAGCAGTGTCCGGGCTAATGAAAAACTGTTTTTT. Translation gives CASSVRANEKLFF.